Here is one TCR beta chain with its context. Trimming stripped 0 bases from V and 4 bases from J, with 6 bases between. The CDR3 totals 13 residues. CDR1 is SGDLS, CDR2 YYNGEE, per germline. This specimen belongs to a study of radiotherapy plus CTLA-4 blockade in lung cancer. At the level of the study: Objective responses emerged in 15% to 20% of patients, and roughly 30% attained disease control.

The repertoire was sequenced with immunoSEQ multiplex PCR; TCRdb's copy has only in-frame clones and lacks some. The table lists about 120,000 clones, 85% to 90% of them singletons. Sequenced material: peripheral blood, taken from a patient treated with radiotherapy plus ipilimumab. This clonotype was sampled from a human donor with non-small cell lung cancer that progressed on radiotherapy plus ipilimumab. The gene calls are TRBV9 and TRBJ2-3, with D uncertain. CDR3 in DNA: TGTGCCAGCAGCGTAGGCCTTCCAGATACGCAGTATTTT. It is translated as CASSVGLPDTQYF.